The 12 T cell receptor beta chains below come from one sample, sequenced in a study of blood T cell repertoires in COVID-19. TCRdb's copy holds only in-frame clones and misses some; the assay was immunoSEQ multiplex PCR. The table shows roughly 150,000 clones, with around 84% occurring only once. Sequences were obtained from peripheral blood. These receptors were obtained from a woman at least 80 years old with acute or convalescent COVID-19.

The sample holds one count of this clone. The chain recombines TRBV2 with TRBJ2-5; 13 nucleotides match TRBD2. V lost 4 bases to trimming and J lost 5 bases; unmatched junction nucleotides: 1. The CDR3 covers 14 residues. CDR1 SNHLY and CDR2 FYNNEI come from the germline V gene. This CDR3 reads CASSVLAGGETQYF. Here the CDR3 DNA reads TGTGCCAGCAGTGTACTAGCGGGAGGGGAGACCCAGTACTTC.

This clone showed up just a few times. The chain uses TRBV7-9 and TRBJ1-5, with D unclear. CDR1 and CDR2 from the germline V gene are SEHNR and FQNEAQ (reference sequence). CDR3 length: 14 residues. The germline V and J ends were trimmed by 2 bases and 5 bases, with 10 bases remaining between them. The chain's CDR3 is CASSLYGLDQPQHF. CDR3 bases: TGTGCCAGCAGCTTATATGGACTGGATCAGCCCCAGCATTTT.

This chain joins TRBV19 and TRBJ1-3; D might be TRBD1 (5 bases). CDR1 is LNHDA and CDR2 is SQIVND in the germline V gene (reference sequence). The germline V and J ends were trimmed by 4 bases and 0 bases, with 7 bases remaining between them. The CDR3 spans 14 residues. CDR3 in DNA: TGTGCCAGTAGTAGGACAAGCTCTGGAAACACCATATATTTT. It codes for CASSRTSSGNTIYF.

This clone showed up just a few times. The chain has TRBV4-2 and TRBJ1-4; TRBD1 matches at 8 bases. The CDR3 has 16 residues. Germline V CDR1 and CDR2: LGHNA, YNFKEQ. The trim removed 0 bases at V and 6 bases at J, leaving 6 bases unmatched. Written as DNA, the CDR3 is TGTGCCAGCAGCCAAGATCCAGACAGGGGTTATGAAAAACTGTTTTTT. Its translation: CASSQDPDRGYEKLFF.

This clone has a single count. The chain couples TRBV10-3 to TRBJ2-2, with 11 bases identical to TRBD2. V lost 6 bases to trimming and J lost 3 bases; unmatched junction nucleotides: 3. The CDR3 runs to 15 residues. The germline gives CDR1 ENHRY, CDR2 SYGVKD. The CDR3 loop is CAIRKLAGDTGELFF. CDR3 in DNA: TGTGCCATCAGAAAACTAGCGGGGGACACCGGGGAGCTGTTTTTT.

As regards this clone: Other DNA variants within this sample encode the same CDR3. The rearrangement uses TRBV11-2 and TRBJ1-3; D call uncertain. V was pared by 5 bases and J by 2 bases, with 10 bases between. The CDR3 runs 14 residues. CDR1 and CDR2 (germline): SGHAT, FQNNGV. This CDR3 is CASSRDRAGNTIYF. CDR3 in DNA: TGTGCCAGCAGCCGAGACCGGGCTGGAAACACCATATATTTT. The variable domain in full, with the rest retrieved from reference TRBV11-2 and TRBJ1-3, is EAGVAQSPRYKIIEKRQSVAFWCNPISGHATLYWYQQILGQGPKLLIQFQNNGVVDDSQLPKDRFSAERLKGVDSTLKIQPAKLEDSAVYLCASSRDRAGNTIYFGEGSWLTVV.

The V gene is TRBV27, the J gene TRBJ1-6; D is ambiguous. The CDR3 loop spans 14 amino acids. Germline lookup yields CDR1 MNHEY and CDR2 SMNVEV (reference sequence). V lost 3 bases and J 4 bases, leaving 7 bases between the germline ends. CDR3 nucleotide sequence: TGTGCCAGCAGTTTCCTACAGTATAATTCACCCCTCCACTTT. Protein: CASSFLQYNSPLHF.

Here the CDR3 DNA reads TGTGCCAGCAGTAATACGGGACAGGGGGGACACGAGCAGTACTTC. Translating it yields CASSNTGQGGHEQYF. This sequence joins TRBV28 and TRBJ2-7; TRBD1 aligns across 11 bases. There are 15 residues in the CDR3. From germline, CDR1 is MDHEN and CDR2 SYDVKM. Trimming cost V 5 bases and J 5 bases; bases outside gene matches: 8.

The chain recombines TRBV10-3 with TRBJ2-3; the D gene is possibly TRBD1 (5 bases). This CDR3 is 14 amino acids long. The germline gives CDR1 ENHRY, CDR2 SYGVKD. V was cut by 1 base and J by 2 bases, with 7 bases left in between. DNA for the CDR3: TGTGCCATCAGTGAGTTGACAGCCACAGATACGCAGTATTTT. Its protein is CAISELTATDTQYF.

The gene calls are TRBV14 and TRBJ1-2, with 8 nucleotides matching TRBD1. The trim removed 0 bases at V and 4 bases at J, leaving 1 base unmatched. The CDR3 has 14 amino acids. CDR1 is SGHDN and CDR2 is FVKESK in the germline V gene. CDR3 DNA sequence: TGTGCCAGCAGCCAAGACACAGGGGGCTATGGCTACACCTTC. Translated: CASSQDTGGYGYTF.

This clone came up once. The gene calls are TRBV19 and TRBJ2-1; D might be TRBD2 (6 bases). Germline CDR1 is LNHDA and CDR2 is SQIVND (reference sequence). The CDR3 spans 15 residues. Trimming took off 6 bases at V and 7 bases at J, with 19 bases between the two ends. The CDR3 sequence is CASRNGEARGNEQFF. The CDR3 nucleotides read TGTGCCAGTAGGAACGGGGAGGCCCGCGGGAATGAGCAGTTCTTC.

CDR3: CASSLRADRATYEQYF. DNA of the CDR3: TGTGCCAGCAGCTTACGCGCGGACAGGGCGACCTACGAGCAGTACTTC. The V call is TRBV11-2, the J call TRBJ2-7, with 8 bases aligning to TRBD1. Germline CDR1 is SGHAT and CDR2 is FQNNGV. Trimming took 2 bases from V and 2 from J; bases not matched to a gene: 8. The length of the CDR3 is 16 residues.